This T cell receptor beta chain was documented in a study of blood T cell repertoires in COVID-19. Original processing methods: Amplification with reference gene primers provided the estimates of nucleated cell counts. Assay: immunoSEQ multiplex PCR; the TCRdb copy retains only in-frame clones and omits some. Clonal size and the V and J genes are those of that table, whereas D and trimming came from the DNA. Of hundreds of thousands of clones in the sample, around 87% are singletons; the top ten hold approximately 1.5%. The CDR3 contains 18 residues. The V gene's germline CDR1 is SGHTS and CDR2 YDEGEE. The V and J ends lost 0 bases and 4 bases, in that order; junction bases with no gene match: 11.

The clonotype was recovered from a woman between 50 and 59 years old who had recovered from COVID-19. What was sequenced was PBMCs or T cells enriched from blood (not recorded which). The rearrangement links TRBV5-8 to TRBJ1-3, with 9 bases fitting TRBD1. CDR3 in DNA: TGTGCCAGCAGCTTGGTCCCCACCGACAGGGGGATAGGAAACACCATATATTTT. Residues: CASSLVPTDRGIGNTIYF.